One T cell receptor (beta chain) is described in this entry. Its antigen is not identified. Samples came from healthy bone marrow donors. PCR primers comprised 60 Vbeta and 13 Jbeta primers. Assay used: immunoSEQ multiplex PCR; TCRdb lists only in-frame clones, some missing. This sample has approximately 90,000 clones, with roughly 77% found just once. The sample comes from a study of cytomegalovirus exposure and HLA in healthy donors. Study-wide results and caveats: Accounts indicate the classifier identified cytomegalovirus status with strong specificity and sensitivity. The authors later found TCR association rates varying by HLA locus, with DRB1 most and HLA-C fewest. Researchers reported from a later analysis that most CMV-associated TCR beta chains appeared HLA-restricted.

This CDR3 region has 13 residues. Trimming shortened V by 7 bases and J by 12 bases, and 19 bases separated the two germline ends. Per the germline V gene, CDR1 is SGHTA and CDR2 is FQGTGA. The J gene is TRBJ2-1, the V gene TRBV7-3; D gene unclear. The clonotype originates from a man aged 40-55 years in good health and CMV-seronegative. The specimen sequenced was PBMCs. The CDR3, as DNA: TGTGCCAGCACTTTAAAGTTTGGCGACTCGCAGTTCTTC. Translated: CASTLKFGDSQFF.